The clone carrying this TCR beta chain is deemed medium-sized. Its antigen is as yet unknown. CDR1 is DFQATT, CDR2 SNEGSKA, per germline (reference sequence). Trimming at V came to 1 base and at J to 9 bases, leaving 9 bases not matched to a gene. The CDR3 length is 14 residues. This record comes from a study of early T cells in non-severe SARS-CoV-2 infection. Broader study findings: Matching results from VDJdb favored anti-spike CD8 responses, leaving private and CD4 specificities undetected.

TCRdb re-analysed the 5' RACE reads in MiXCR, keeping a single row per CDR3 protein. The sample has 50,000 or so distinct CDR3 sequences; about 8.2% are singletons. Sequenced input: whole blood. This chain uses TRBV20-1 with TRBJ2-1; 7 nucleotides match TRBD1. This sequence was found in an adult who was a healthcare worker with PCR-confirmed SARS-CoV-2 infection or an uninfected control (not recorded which). The CDR3 loop is CSARAGQSISEQFF. CDR3 DNA sequence: TGCAGTGCTAGAGCGGGACAGAGTATCAGTGAGCAGTTCTTC.